Shown below are 11 T cell receptor beta chains from a single sample sequenced in a study of cytomegalovirus exposure and HLA in healthy donors. Use of 60 Vbeta and 13 Jbeta primers characterized the PCR. Some clones are missing from TCRdb's copy, which holds only in-frame ones; the method was immunoSEQ multiplex PCR. The sample gives more than 200,000 clones, around three quarters of which show up once; about a sixth is in the top ten. Sequences were obtained from PBMCs. The receptor set was obtained from a man aged 40-55 years in good health and CMV-seronegative.

The chain carries TRBV7-9 and TRBJ2-2; no firm D call. Trimming stripped 5 bases from V and 0 bases from J, with 10 bases between. The CDR3 consists of 15 residues. The germline CDR1 and CDR2 sequences are SEHNR and FQNEAQ (reference sequence). The CDR3 DNA follows: TGTGCCAGCAGCCCACTCAATGCGAACACCGGGGAGCTGTTTTTT. It specifies CASSPLNANTGELFF.

The CDR3 is CASSYYAGAEQYF. The CDR3 DNA reads as TGCGCCAGCAGTTATTACGCAGGGGCCGAGCAGTACTTC. The rearrangement uses TRBV4-1 and TRBJ2-7, with a tentative D call TRBD1 (6 bases). The CDR3 is 13 residues long. CDR1 MGHRA and CDR2 YSYEKL come from the germline V gene. V was pared by 6 bases and J by 6 bases, with 15 bases between.

This clone was recorded a few times. V gene TRBV7-2 combines with J gene TRBJ2-3, with 8 bases that match TRBD1. There are 15 residues in the CDR3. The germline V gene encodes CDR1 SGHTA and CDR2 FQGNSA. V shed 5 bases, J shed 4 bases, and the junction held 8 bases outside the gene matches. The CDR3 loop reads CASSQDRVEADTQYF. The CDR3 bases are TGTGCCAGCAGCCAGGACAGGGTGGAGGCAGATACGCAGTATTTT.

The gene calls are TRBV5-1 and TRBJ1-2; D is perhaps TRBD1 (6 bases). This CDR3 has 14 residues. Germline V gene data show CDR1 as SGHRS and CDR2 as YFSETQ. V was trimmed by 4 bases and J by 0 bases, leaving 10 bases between them. The CDR3, as DNA: TGCGCCAGCAGCCCGGACAGCACTAACTATGGCTACACCTTC. It translates to CASSPDSTNYGYTF.

The chain links TRBV11-2 to TRBJ1-2; a weak D match, TRBD1 (5 bases). Germline V CDR1 and CDR2: SGHAT, FQNNGV. Trimming removed 0 bases from V and 8 bases from J, with 19 bases in between. The CDR3 totals 16 residues. CDR3 sequence: CASSLDLEADSWGYTF. The CDR3 coding sequence is TGTGCCAGCAGCTTAGATCTGGAAGCTGACAGTTGGGGCTACACCTTC.

The gene calls are TRBV9 and TRBJ1-1, with TRBD1 identical over 7 bases. The CDR3 is 15 residues long. Germline V gives CDR1 SGDLS, CDR2 YYNGEE. V trimming: 0 bases; J trimming: 3 bases; junction bases outside the gene matches: 5. The CDR3 DNA is TGTGCCAGCAGCGTAGTCGCAGGGGGAGACACTGAAGCTTTCTTT. It translates to CASSVVAGGDTEAFF. Full variable domain (outside the CDR3, taken from reference TRBV9 and TRBJ1-1): DSGVTQTPKHLITATGQRVTLRCSPRSGDLSVYWYQQSLDQGLQFLIQYYNGEERAKGNILERFSAQQFPDLHSELNLSSLELGDSALYFCASSVVAGGDTEAFFGQGTRLTVV.

J is TRBJ1-4 and V is TRBV4-2; D may be TRBD1 (6 bases). The CDR3 length is 18 residues. Germline-derived CDR1 and CDR2 are LGHNA and YNFKEQ. The germline V and J ends were trimmed by 0 bases and 2 bases, with 16 bases remaining between them. The CDR3 nucleotides are TGTGCCAGCAGCCAAGAAGAAAGGGGGATGAGGACTAATGAAAAACTGTTTTTT. It is translated as CASSQEERGMRTNEKLFF.

Of note for this clone: A read error may produce the germline difference seen at one junction end. The chain recombines TRBV7-9 with TRBJ2-2; 10 positions match TRBD2. In germline, CDR1 is SEHNR, CDR2 FQNEAQ (reference sequence). The CDR3 is made up of 16 amino acids. CDR3 amino acids: CSSSQLAGADTGELFF. As DNA, the CDR3 is TGTTCCAGCAGCCAGCTAGCGGGGGCCGACACCGGGGAGCTGTTTTTT. The full variable domain, in which reference TRBV7-9 and TRBJ2-2 provide the parts outside the CDR3, is DTGVSQNPRHKITKRGQNVTFRCDPISEHNRLYWYRQTLGQGPEFLTYFQNEAQLEKSRLLSDRFSAERPKGSFSTLEIQRTEQGDSAMYLCSSSQLAGADTGELFFGEGSRLTVL.

The genes are TRBV2 and TRBJ2-3; maybe TRBD2 (5 bases). The germline gives CDR1 SNHLY, CDR2 FYNNEI. There are 15 residues in the CDR3. V shed 6 bases and J shed 1 base, with 14 bases lying between them. The CDR3 loop reads CASRRWKRGTDTQYF. The CDR3 nucleotides are TGTGCCAGCAGGAGATGGAAGAGGGGCACAGATACGCAGTATTTT.

Remarks on this clone: Other nucleotide sequences in the sample specify the same CDR3. J is TRBJ1-5 and V is TRBV19; possible D gene TRBD1, 5 bases. Trimming left V 0 bases short and J 6 bases short, with 6 bases between. The CDR3 is 13 amino acids. The germline V gene has CDR1 LNHDA and CDR2 SQIVND (reference sequence). CDR3 region: CASSIDGGQPQHF. CDR3 DNA sequence: TGTGCCAGTAGTATAGACGGGGGTCAGCCCCAGCATTTT.

V gene TRBV7-8 combines with J gene TRBJ1-2, with 9 bases fitting TRBD1. The germline gives CDR1 SGHVS, CDR2 FQNEAQ. The CDR3 has 15 amino acids. The trim removed 6 bases at V and 1 base at J, leaving 6 bases unmatched. CDR3 DNA: TGTGCCAGCAGATTCAGGACAGGGGATAACTATGGCTACACCTTC. Translated: CASRFRTGDNYGYTF.